Listed here are 30 T cell receptor beta chains from one sample, sequenced in a study of early stage breast cancer tumors. Generated by immunoSEQ multiplex PCR, the TCRdb table keeps only in-frame clones and is missing some. Here the sample spans about 31,000 clones, more than 65% being singletons. Sequences were obtained from blood. These receptors were collected from a person in their 40s with breast cancer.

This clone is categorized as medium-sized. The chain links TRBV30 to TRBJ1-2; TRBD1 is a possible D gene (6 bases). The ends were cut back, 0 bases at V and 7 bases at J, with 9 bases in the middle. Germline CDR1 and CDR2: GTSNPN and SVGIG (reference sequence). The CDR3 sequence is 12 residues long. For the CDR3, the DNA is TGTGCCTGGAGTGTACTAGGGGGTGGCTACACCTTC. The encoded protein is CAWSVLGGGYTF. The full variable domain, its missing parts supplied by reference TRBV30 and TRBJ1-2, is SQTIHQWPATLVQPVGSPLSLECTVEGTSNPNLYWYRQAAGRGLQLLFYSVGIGQISSEVPQNLSASRPQDRQFILSSKKLLLSDSGFYLCAWSVLGGGYTFGSGTRLTVV.

The chain joins TRBV28 to TRBJ2-7, with D possibly TRBD2 on 6 matching bases. The V end was cut by 4 bases, the J end by 7 bases, with 20 bases between. The germline V gene encodes CDR1 MDHEN and CDR2 SYDVKM. The CDR3 is made up of 15 amino acids. DNA for the CDR3: TGTGCCAGCAGTTCTCCTTCAGGACTACCAGGGGAGCAGTACTTC. As protein: CASSSPSGLPGEQYF.

The rearrangement uses TRBV2 and TRBJ2-5; the D is unclear. The CDR3 sequence is 11 residues long. V lost 6 bases and J 5 bases, leaving 7 bases between the germline ends. Germline V gene lookup returns CDR1 SNHLY and CDR2 FYNNEI. CDR3 region: CASSYLETQYF. The CDR3 nucleotides read TGTGCCAGCAGCTATCTGGAGACCCAGTACTTC.

This clone was seen once. The J gene is TRBJ1-4, the V gene TRBV7-6; 7 positions agree with TRBD1. V was clipped by 5 bases and J by 6 bases; unmatched bases: 9. This CDR3 has 15 amino acids. Germline-derived CDR1 and CDR2 are SGHVS and FNYEAQ. CDR3 sequence reads: CASSPQTGTYEKLFF. CDR3 nucleotide sequence: TGTGCCAGCAGCCCGCAGACAGGGACTTATGAAAAACTGTTTTTT.

The CDR3 DNA follows: TGTGCCAGCAGCTTCAGGGACAGGTCTGAAGCTTTCTTT. As protein: CASSFRDRSEAFF. J is TRBJ1-1 and V is TRBV11-2; 8 nucleotides match TRBD1. The V and J ends lost 3 bases and 6 bases, in that order; junction bases with no gene match: 3. The CDR3 sequence is 13 residues long. Germline V gene data show CDR1 as SGHAT and CDR2 as FQNNGV. Combining the CDR3 with reference TRBV11-2 and TRBJ1-1 gives the whole variable domain EAGVAQSPRYKIIEKRQSVAFWCNPISGHATLYWYQQILGQGPKLLIQFQNNGVVDDSQLPKDRFSAERLKGVDSTLKIQPAKLEDSAVYLCASSFRDRSEAFFGQGTRLTVV.

This clone was seen more than once but under ten times. The V call is TRBV6-6, the J call TRBJ2-7; 8 nucleotides align to TRBD2. CDR1 is MNHNY, CDR2 SVGAGI, per germline (reference sequence). V lost 5 bases, J lost 0 bases, and 6 bases stayed unmatched. The CDR3 totals 15 residues. As DNA, the CDR3 is TGTGCCAGCAGTGGCGGGAGGTCCCACTCCTACGAGCAGTACTTC. It translates to CASSGGRSHSYEQYF.

The chain employs TRBV7-7 and TRBJ2-5; the D gene could be TRBD1 or TRBD2 (5 bases each). This CDR3 has 15 residues. Trimming left V 3 bases short and J 5 bases short, with 16 bases between. Germline V lookup: CDR1 SSHAT, CDR2 FNYEAQ (reference sequence). CDR3 sequence: CASSFSGAPEETQYF. CDR3 coding DNA: TGTGCCAGCAGCTTTTCCGGGGCCCCGGAGGAGACCCAGTACTTC. The whole variable domain, remainder taken from reference TRBV7-7 and TRBJ2-5, is GAGVSQSPRYKVTKRGQDVTLRCDPISSHATLYWYQQALGQGPEFLTYFNYEAQPDKSGLPSDRFSAERPEGSISTLTIQRTEQRDSAMYRCASSFSGAPEETQYFGPGTRLLVL.

Here the CDR3 reads CASSLVTGGGETQYF. The CDR3 DNA is TGTGCCAGCAGCTTAGTAACGGGCGGGGGGGAGACCCAGTACTTC. This chain connects TRBV7-2 to TRBJ2-5; 8 bases fit TRBD2. Per the germline V gene, CDR1 is SGHTA and CDR2 is FQGNSA. J gave up 5 bases and V 1 base, and 6 bases lay outside the gene matches. The CDR3 covers 15 residues.

The chain couples TRBV5-1 to TRBJ1-1; D might be TRBD1 (6 bases). Germline V CDR1 and CDR2: SGHRS, YFSETQ. V was trimmed by 1 base and J by 0 bases, leaving 10 bases between them. CDR3 length equals 15 residues. In DNA form, the CDR3 reads TGCGCCAGCAGCTTGCAGACAGGCATGAACACTGAAGCTTTCTTT. Translation gives CASSLQTGMNTEAFF.

The rearrangement uses TRBV19 and TRBJ2-7; 10 positions agree with TRBD1. J lost 2 bases, V lost 7 bases, and 2 bases had no gene match. Per germline, CDR1 LNHDA and CDR2 SQIVND (reference sequence). This CDR3 contains 13 residues. DNA of the CDR3: TGTGCCAGTAAGGGACAGGGGCCCTACGAGCAGTACTTC. Translated, it gives CASKGQGPYEQYF.

The V and J genes are TRBV7-2 and TRBJ2-7, with 8 nucleotides matching TRBD1. Germline CDR1 and CDR2: SGHTA and FQGNSA. The CDR3 spans 15 residues. V lost 1 base and J lost 4; bases outside the gene matches: 6. The CDR3 region has the DNA TGTGCCAGCAGCTTAGTGGCAGGGGGCTCATACGAGCAGTACTTC. Amino acids: CASSLVAGGSYEQYF.

As DNA, the CDR3 is TGTGCCAGCAGCTCGGCGGGAAGGTTGAGCACCGGGGAGCTGTTTTTT. It yields the protein CASSSAGRLSTGELFF. The chain has TRBV5-4 and TRBJ2-2, with D possibly TRBD2 on 6 matching bases. Germline V gene data show CDR1 as SGHNT and CDR2 as YYREEE (reference sequence). Between the trimmed V and J ends, which lost 3 bases and 4 bases, there was a span of 16 bases. The CDR3 covers 16 residues.

This clone was seen once. The rearrangement uses TRBV7-2 and TRBJ2-7, with 8 bases identical to TRBD2. The germline gives CDR1 SGHTA, CDR2 FQGNSA. The V segment lost 6 bases and the J segment 2 bases; nucleotides outside the gene matches: 6. The CDR3 runs to 14 residues. The CDR3 reads CASSRTSGPYEQYF. The CDR3 DNA is TGTGCCAGCAGTCGAACTAGCGGTCCCTACGAGCAGTACTTC. The full variable domain, with the rest looked up from reference TRBV7-2 and TRBJ2-7, is GAGVSQSPSNKVTEKGKDVELRCDPISGHTALYWYRQSLGQGLEFLIYFQGNSAPDKSGLPSDRFSAERTGGSVSTLTIQRTQQEDSAVYLCASSRTSGPYEQYFGPGTRLTVT.

On this clone itself: The junction shows a germline mismatch at one end, possibly a read error. In the same sample, other DNA sequences code for this CDR3. This sequence joins TRBV6-1 and TRBJ2-1; D is ambiguous. CDR1 is MNHNS, CDR2 SASEGT, per germline. The CDR3 runs to 16 residues. CDR3 protein: CASSEAYPHSYNEQFF. As DNA, the CDR3 is TGTGCCAGCAGTGAAGCGTATCCTCATTCCTACAATGAACAGTTCTTC.

The chain joins TRBV19 to TRBJ1-5; a possible D gene is TRBD1 (5 bases). CDR3 length equals 15 residues. Germline V CDR1 and CDR2: LNHDA, SQIVND (reference sequence). V was cut by 6 bases and J by 1 base, with 13 bases left in between. CDR3 DNA: TGTGCCAGTAGCCCCGGGGGTTGGAGCAATCAGCCCCAGCATTTT. It encodes CASSPGGWSNQPQHF.

The rearrangement joins TRBV30 to TRBJ1-2; D may be TRBD1 (6 bases). Looked up from germline, CDR1 is GTSNPN and CDR2 is SVGIG (reference sequence). Trimming removed 5 bases at V and 4 bases at J, with 17 bases between. The CDR3 is 14 amino acids. The CDR3 here is CAWVDRPSRYGYTF. CDR3 nucleotide sequence: TGTGCCTGGGTTGACAGGCCCTCTCGCTATGGCTACACCTTC.

V is TRBV7-8 and J is TRBJ2-1, with D possibly being TRBD2 (5 bases). Germline V gene data show CDR1 as SGHVS and CDR2 as FQNEAQ. Trimming stripped 10 bases from V and 4 bases from J, with 17 bases between. CDR3 length: 14 amino acids. The CDR3 reads CATLVGGDYNEQFF. The CDR3 DNA sequence: TGTGCCACCCTGGTCGGAGGAGATTACAATGAGCAGTTCTTC. The full variable domain, completed using reference TRBV7-8 and TRBJ2-1, is GAGVSQSPRYKVAKRGQDVALRCDPISGHVSLFWYQQALGQGPEFLTYFQNEAQLDKSGLPSDRFFAERPEGSVSTLKIQRTQQEDSAVYLCATLVGGDYNEQFFGPGTRLTVL.

This clone was seen a handful of times. The chain employs TRBV7-2 and TRBJ2-7; 10 bases are a match to TRBD2. The CDR3 runs 18 residues. Germline values: CDR1 SGHTA, CDR2 FQGNSA. Trimming took 1 base from V and 0 from J; bases not matched to a gene: 9. The CDR3 nucleotides are TGTGCCAGCAGCTTAGAACGTAGCGGGAGGAAAAGCTCCTACGAGCAGTACTTC. It specifies CASSLERSGRKSSYEQYF.

In this sample, this clone turned up a few times. The genes are TRBV6-5 and TRBJ2-7; the match to TRBD1 covers 7 bases. CDR3 length equals 14 residues. V gave up 5 bases and J gave up 5 bases; unmatched junction bases: 9. Germline CDR1 is MNHEY and CDR2 is SVGAGI. The CDR3 sequence is CASSRDRESHEQYF. The DNA for the CDR3 is TGTGCCAGCAGTCGAGACAGGGAGTCCCACGAGCAGTACTTC.

The chain links TRBV28 to TRBJ1-2; no clear D gene. V dropped 4 bases and J dropped 3 bases, with 3 bases sitting between them. The CDR3 totals 11 residues. The germline V gene has CDR1 MDHEN and CDR2 SYDVKM. The chain's CDR3 is CASSSDYGYTF. The CDR3 region has the DNA TGTGCCAGCAGTTCAGACTATGGCTACACCTTC.

The CDR3 region has the DNA TGTGCCAGCAGCCACACAGGTTCTGGGGCCAACGTCCTGACTTTC. It specifies CASSHTGSGANVLTF. The chain couples TRBV5-8 to TRBJ2-6; possibly TRBD1 for D (5 bases). Trimming stripped 4 bases from V and 1 base from J, with 9 bases between. Germline lookup yields CDR1 SGHTS and CDR2 YDEGEE. CDR3 length equals 15 residues. The whole variable domain, filled in from reference TRBV5-8 and TRBJ2-6, reads EAGVTQSPTHLIKTRGQQATLRCSPISGHTSVYWYQQALGLGLQFLLWYDEGEERNRGNFPPRFSGRQFPNYSSELNVNALELEDSALYLCASSHTGSGANVLTFGAGSRLTVL.

This rearrangement joins TRBV5-6 to TRBJ2-1, with D possibly being TRBD2 (5 bases). V lost 4 bases and J 5 bases, leaving 28 bases between the germline ends. Looked up from germline, CDR1 is SGHDT and CDR2 is YYEEEE. This CDR3 comprises 19 residues. The DNA of the CDR3 is TGTGCCAGCAGCCGGGAATGGAGGAGGCTATCTGGGTACAACAATGAGCAGTTCTTC. This codes for CASSREWRRLSGYNNEQFF.

The rearrangement joins TRBV9 to TRBJ2-3; D gene ambiguous. CDR3 length: 15 amino acids. Looked up from germline, CDR1 is SGDLS and CDR2 is YYNGEE. The V end was cut by 0 bases, the J end by 2 bases, with 10 bases between. The CDR3 loop is CASSVGTKNTDTQYF. The DNA of the CDR3 is TGTGCCAGCAGCGTAGGGACCAAAAACACAGATACGCAGTATTTT. Together with reference TRBV9 and TRBJ2-3, the CDR3 gives the full variable domain: DSGVTQTPKHLITATGQRVTLRCSPRSGDLSVYWYQQSLDQGLQFLIQYYNGEERAKGNILERFSAQQFPDLHSELNLSSLELGDSALYFCASSVGTKNTDTQYFGPGTRLTVL.

The V and J genes are TRBV4-3 and TRBJ1-2; D remains ambiguous. Germline-derived CDR1 and CDR2 are LGHNA and YSLEER. This CDR3 has 14 residues. Trimming stripped 0 bases from V and 6 bases from J, with 11 bases between. The CDR3 reads CASSQDPAANGYTF. Here the CDR3 DNA reads TGCGCCAGCAGCCAAGATCCCGCAGCCAATGGCTACACCTTC.

The rearrangement joins TRBV7-8 to TRBJ1-5; D not certain. The length of the CDR3 is 12 residues. Germline V CDR1 and CDR2: SGHVS, FQNEAQ. Trimming stripped 0 bases from V and 5 bases from J, with 2 bases between. In DNA form, the CDR3 reads TGTGCCAGCAGCTTAGCAGATCAGCCCCAGCATTTT. Protein product: CASSLADQPQHF.

The gene calls are TRBV7-8 and TRBJ1-1; a possible D gene is TRBD1 (5 bases). Between the trimmed V and J ends, which lost 5 bases and 1 base, there was a span of 14 bases. CDR3 length: 15 residues. Germline V gives CDR1 SGHVS, CDR2 FQNEAQ. The CDR3 region has the DNA TGTGCCAGCAGCCTGAACGCGGGGGGGAACACTGAAGCTTTCTTT. Residues: CASSLNAGGNTEAFF. Based on the CDR3 plus reference TRBV7-8 and TRBJ1-1, the full variable domain is GAGVSQSPRYKVAKRGQDVALRCDPISGHVSLFWYQQALGQGPEFLTYFQNEAQLDKSGLPSDRFFAERPEGSVSTLKIQRTQQEDSAVYLCASSLNAGGNTEAFFGQGTRLTVV.

The V call is TRBV7-9, the J call TRBJ2-7, with D hard to call. This CDR3 has 14 amino acids. Germline CDR1 reads SEHNR; CDR2 reads FQNEAQ (reference sequence). Trimming pared 5 bases from V and 3 bases from J, leaving 14 bases between. The chain's CDR3 is CASSRAEAGYEQYF. CDR3 DNA sequence: TGTGCCAGCAGCCGAGCTGAGGCCGGCTACGAGCAGTACTTC.

Written as DNA, the CDR3 is TGTGCCAGCTCACCGGAGACAGGGGGCTATGGCTACACCTTC. Its translation: CASSPETGGYGYTF. The V gene is TRBV18, the J gene TRBJ1-2; 9 bases map to TRBD1. Trimming cost V 3 bases and J 4 bases; bases outside gene matches: 3. The germline CDR1 and CDR2 sequences are KGHSH and LQKENI. The CDR3 totals 14 residues.

The rearrangement links TRBV4-2 to TRBJ2-7; weak D call: TRBD2 (6 bases). The V end lost 4 bases, the J end lost 3 bases, and 10 bases lay between the germline ends. This CDR3 spans 13 amino acids. The germline V gene encodes CDR1 LGHNA and CDR2 YNFKEQ. In nucleotides, the CDR3 is TGTGCCAGCAGCCCCGAGACTAGCTACGAGCAGTACTTC. It yields the protein CASSPETSYEQYF.

The V and J genes are TRBV7-9 and TRBJ2-3; 11 bases agree with TRBD2. The J segment lost 3 bases and the V segment lost 3 bases, leaving 2 bases of the junction unmatched. Germline V gene lookup returns CDR1 SEHNR and CDR2 FQNEAQ (reference sequence). The CDR3 covers 15 residues. CDR3 sequence reads: CASSFTSGSTDTQYF. The DNA for the CDR3 is TGTGCCAGCAGCTTCACTAGCGGGAGTACAGATACGCAGTATTTT. The entire variable domain, with the rest obtained from reference TRBV7-9 and TRBJ2-3, is as follows: DTGVSQNPRHKITKRGQNVTFRCDPISEHNRLYWYRQTLGQGPEFLTYFQNEAQLEKSRLLSDRFSAERPKGSFSTLEIQRTEQGDSAMYLCASSFTSGSTDTQYFGPGTRLTVL.